These 14 T cell receptor beta chains came from one sample sequenced in a study of blood T cell repertoires in COVID-19. The repertoire was sequenced with immunoSEQ multiplex PCR; TCRdb's copy has only in-frame clones and lacks some. This table holds 70,000 to 85,000 clones, just over 85% found once. Sequenced: peripheral blood. The receptors were gathered from a woman of 80 years or more in a cohort sampled during active or convalescent COVID-19.

The chain is built from TRBV28 and TRBJ1-5; D gene unclear. The CDR3 loop spans 13 amino acids. Trimming left V 10 bases short and J 1 base short, with 11 bases between. Germline assignment: CDR1 MDHEN and CDR2 SYDVKM. CDR3 protein: CANRRGSNQPQHF. The CDR3 DNA reads TGTGCCAACAGACGGGGAAGCAATCAGCCCCAGCATTTT.

The chain uses TRBV2 and TRBJ2-1; 8 bases are shared with TRBD2. CDR1 and CDR2 (germline): SNHLY, FYNNEI. V gave up 8 bases and J gave up 4 bases; unmatched junction bases: 7. This CDR3 is built from 14 residues. CDR3 region: CASEVASGYNEQFF. CDR3 nucleotides: TGTGCCAGCGAGGTGGCTAGCGGGTACAATGAGCAGTTCTTC.

The genes are TRBV28 and TRBJ2-7; 10 bases line up with TRBD1. V was clipped by 5 bases and J by 2 bases; unmatched bases: 6. There are 15 residues in the CDR3. The germline CDR1 and CDR2 sequences are MDHEN and SYDVKM. CDR3 sequence: CASSPSGTGAYEQYF. DNA for the CDR3: TGTGCCAGCAGTCCATCCGGGACAGGGGCCTACGAGCAGTACTTC. The entire variable domain, with the rest obtained from reference TRBV28 and TRBJ2-7, is as follows: DVKVTQSSRYLVKRTGEKVFLECVQDMDHENMFWYRQDPGLGLRLIYFSYDVKMKEKGDIPEGYSVSREKKERFSLILESASTNQTSMYLCASSPSGTGAYEQYFGPGTRLTVT.

CDR3 DNA: TGCGCCAGCAGCCAAGCCTTTTCGCGGGATAAGGTGGAGCTGTTTTTT. This gives the protein CASSQAFSRDKVELFF. The V gene is TRBV4-1, the J gene TRBJ2-2, with D tentatively TRBD2 (6 bases). The germline gives CDR1 MGHRA, CDR2 YSYEKL. CDR3 length: 16 residues. Trimming took off 1 base at V and 10 bases at J, with 19 bases between the two ends.

The chain has TRBV24-1 and TRBJ2-5, with 7 bases identical to TRBD2. The CDR3 has 16 amino acids. The germline V gene has CDR1 KGHDR and CDR2 SFDVKD. J was trimmed by 2 bases and V by 5 bases; bases with no gene match: 10. The CDR3 bases are TGTGCCACCAGTGCCATCGGGCTAGCGGAACAAGAGACCCAGTACTTC. Amino acids: CATSAIGLAEQETQYF.

The chain uses TRBV18 and TRBJ1-6; 9 bases are shared with TRBD1. The CDR3 has 17 amino acids. The J segment lost 7 bases and the V segment lost 0 bases, leaving 7 bases of the junction unmatched. Germline CDR1 reads KGHSH; CDR2 reads LQKENI. As DNA, the CDR3 is TGTGCCAGCTCACCACCAGCCCTAGGACAGGGGAATTCACCCCTCCACTTT. Translated, it gives CASSPPALGQGNSPLHF. The full variable domain, in which reference TRBV18 and TRBJ1-6 provide the parts outside the CDR3, is NAGVMQNPRHLVRRRGQEARLRCSPMKGHSHVYWYRQLPEEGLKFMVYLQKENIIDESGMPKERFSAEFPKEGPSILRIQQVVRGDSAAYFCASSPPALGQGNSPLHFGNGTRLTVT.

This sequence joins TRBV11-2 and TRBJ2-7; 12 bases line up with TRBD2. The CDR3 has 13 residues. Germline trimming cut 6 bases from V and 7 bases from J; bases unmatched to any gene: 4. The V gene's germline CDR1 is SGHAT and CDR2 FQNNGV. The CDR3 DNA sequence: TGTGCCAGCAGGACTAGCGGGAGATGGGAGCAGTACTTC. Amino acid sequence: CASRTSGRWEQYF.

The rearrangement uses TRBV6-1 and TRBJ1-6; D call uncertain. Germline values: CDR1 MNHNS, CDR2 SASEGT. V dropped 1 base and J dropped 9 bases, with 13 bases sitting between them. The CDR3 loop spans 15 amino acids. The CDR3 reads CASSEVTPGSSPLHF. The CDR3, as DNA: TGTGCCAGCAGTGAAGTGACACCTGGGAGTTCACCCCTCCACTTT.

The chain is built from TRBV21-1 and TRBJ2-2; the table assigns TRBD2, which was not confirmed against the DNA. TRBV21-1 is listed as a pseudogene. The CDR3 has 17 amino acids. The CDR3 DNA follows: TGTGCCAGCAGCAAATGGGGGGGAGCTGGGGACACCGGGGAGCTGTTTTTT. Its protein product is CASSKWGGAGDTGELFF.

The rearrangement uses TRBV5-6 and TRBJ1-1, with a possible D match to TRBD1 (5 bases). Germline V gene sequence: CDR1 SGHDT, CDR2 YYEEEE. This CDR3 contains 14 residues. The V end was cut by 0 bases, the J end by 4 bases, with 10 bases between. DNA of the CDR3: TGTGCCAGCAGCTTGGCCGGGGGAGGCACTGAAGCTTTCTTT. This translates into CASSLAGGGTEAFF.

The gene calls are TRBV5-1 and TRBJ1-1; TRBD1 might be the D (6 bases). The CDR3 spans 13 residues. Trimming took 4 bases from V and 5 from J, leaving 12 bases between them. The germline V gene has CDR1 SGHRS and CDR2 YFSETQ. CDR3 bases: TGCGCCAGCAGCCCCCGACAGGCGACTGAAGCTTTCTTT. This sequence encodes CASSPRQATEAFF.

This clone has just a few counts. The gene calls are TRBV7-8 and TRBJ2-3; 9 bases align to TRBD1. The CDR3 runs 16 residues. The germline CDR1 and CDR2 sequences are SGHVS and FQNEAQ. J lost 2 bases, V lost 1 base, and 4 bases had no gene match. The chain's CDR3 is CASSLVGQGHTDTQYF. In DNA, the CDR3 is TGTGCCAGCAGCTTAGTAGGACAGGGGCACACAGATACGCAGTATTTT.

The J gene is TRBJ2-1, the V gene TRBV7-9; TRBD1 might be the D (5 bases). This CDR3 contains 15 residues. The V gene lost 0 bases and the J gene lost 6 bases, with 12 bases spanning the gap. Germline V gene data show CDR1 as SEHNR and CDR2 as FQNEAQ (reference sequence). The CDR3 loop is CASSLAQGRVNEQFF. The CDR3 bases are TGTGCCAGCAGCTTAGCGCAAGGCAGGGTCAATGAGCAGTTCTTC.

This clone came up once. V gene TRBV2 combines with J gene TRBJ2-3; 11 bases are shared with TRBD2. Germline-derived CDR1 and CDR2 are SNHLY and FYNNEI. The ends lost 8 bases at V and 6 bases at J; junction bases unmatched: 16. This CDR3 comprises 17 residues. The CDR3 reads CASGGIFSGRAMDTQYF. The DNA for the CDR3 is TGTGCCAGCGGGGGGATCTTTAGCGGGAGGGCCATGGATACGCAGTATTTT.